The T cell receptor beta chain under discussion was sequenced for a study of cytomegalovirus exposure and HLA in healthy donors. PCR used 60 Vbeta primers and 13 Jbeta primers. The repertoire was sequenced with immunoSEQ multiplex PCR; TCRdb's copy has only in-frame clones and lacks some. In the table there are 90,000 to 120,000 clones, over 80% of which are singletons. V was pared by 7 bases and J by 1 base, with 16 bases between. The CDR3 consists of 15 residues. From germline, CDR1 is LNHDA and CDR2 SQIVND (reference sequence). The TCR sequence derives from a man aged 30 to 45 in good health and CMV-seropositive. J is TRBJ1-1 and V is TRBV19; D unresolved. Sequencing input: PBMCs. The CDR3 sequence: CASKISRGGNTEAFF. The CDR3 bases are TGTGCCAGTAAAATAAGTCGTGGCGGGAACACTGAAGCTTTCTTT.